The clone carrying this T cell receptor beta chain was recorded a few times. This record comes from a study of T-cell reconstitution after alpha-beta-depleted transplantation in children. Using unique molecular identifiers, the investigators prepared the TCRbeta library. TCRdb re-called the PCR reads with MiXCR, one entry per CDR3 protein. The sample shows around 400,000 distinct CDR3 sequences, roughly a tenth of them seen only once. Germline CDR1 reads DFQATT; CDR2 reads SNEGSKA (reference sequence). There are 16 residues in the CDR3. Losses at the gene ends were 5 bases for V and 0 bases for J; bases not matched to a gene: 7.

This specimen was PBMCs from the stem cell graft donor, taken from the stem cell graft. The clonotype originates from a human donor who donated a stem cell graft to a child with acute myeloid leukemia. V gene TRBV20-1 combines with J gene TRBJ2-5; the match to TRBD2 covers 12 bases. CDR3 region: CSAQTRLAGDQETQYF. The CDR3 bases are TGCAGTGCTCAGACACGACTAGCGGGAGACCAAGAGACCCAGTACTTC.